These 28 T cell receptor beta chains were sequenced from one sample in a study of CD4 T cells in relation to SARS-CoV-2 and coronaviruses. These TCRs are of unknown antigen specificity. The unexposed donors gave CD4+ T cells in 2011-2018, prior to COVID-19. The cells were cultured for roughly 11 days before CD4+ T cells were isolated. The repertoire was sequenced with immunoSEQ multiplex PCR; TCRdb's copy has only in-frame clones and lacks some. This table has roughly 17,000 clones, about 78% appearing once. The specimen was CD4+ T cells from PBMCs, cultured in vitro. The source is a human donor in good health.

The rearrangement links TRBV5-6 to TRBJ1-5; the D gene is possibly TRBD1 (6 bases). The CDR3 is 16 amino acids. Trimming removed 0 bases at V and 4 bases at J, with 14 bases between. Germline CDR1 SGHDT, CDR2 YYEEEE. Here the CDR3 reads CASSLVAGATNQPQHF. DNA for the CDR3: TGTGCCAGCAGCTTGGTGGCAGGGGCAACAAATCAGCCCCAGCATTTT.

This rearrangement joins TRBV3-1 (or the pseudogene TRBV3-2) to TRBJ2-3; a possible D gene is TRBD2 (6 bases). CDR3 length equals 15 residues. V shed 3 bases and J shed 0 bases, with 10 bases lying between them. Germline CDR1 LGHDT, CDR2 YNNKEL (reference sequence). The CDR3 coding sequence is TGTGCCAGCAGCCACAGGGCGGGAAGCACAGATACGCAGTATTTT. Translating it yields CASSHRAGSTDTQYF.

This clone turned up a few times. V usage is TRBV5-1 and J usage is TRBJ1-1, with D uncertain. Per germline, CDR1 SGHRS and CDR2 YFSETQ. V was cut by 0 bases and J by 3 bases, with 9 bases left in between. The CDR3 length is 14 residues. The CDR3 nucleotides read TGCGCCAGCAGCTTGGGGCAGGTCGACACTGAAGCTTTCTTT. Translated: CASSLGQVDTEAFF.

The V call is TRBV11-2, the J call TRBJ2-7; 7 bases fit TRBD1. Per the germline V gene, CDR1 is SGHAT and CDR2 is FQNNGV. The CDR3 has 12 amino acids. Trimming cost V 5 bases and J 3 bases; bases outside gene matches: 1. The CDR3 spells CASSPGGYEQYF. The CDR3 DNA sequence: TGTGCCAGCAGCCCAGGGGGCTACGAGCAGTACTTC.

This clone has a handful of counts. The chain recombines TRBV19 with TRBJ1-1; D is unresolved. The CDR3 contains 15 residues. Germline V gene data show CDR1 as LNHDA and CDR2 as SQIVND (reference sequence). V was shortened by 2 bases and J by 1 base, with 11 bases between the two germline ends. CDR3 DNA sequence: TGTGCCAGTAGTATAAATTGGCAGTCGAACACTGAAGCTTTCTTT. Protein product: CASSINWQSNTEAFF.

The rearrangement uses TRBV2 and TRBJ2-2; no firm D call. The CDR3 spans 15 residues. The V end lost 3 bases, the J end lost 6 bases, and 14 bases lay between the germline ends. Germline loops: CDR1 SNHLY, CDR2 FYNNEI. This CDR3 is CASSELFEGAGELFF. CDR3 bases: TGTGCCAGCAGTGAGCTTTTCGAAGGCGCCGGGGAGCTGTTTTTT.

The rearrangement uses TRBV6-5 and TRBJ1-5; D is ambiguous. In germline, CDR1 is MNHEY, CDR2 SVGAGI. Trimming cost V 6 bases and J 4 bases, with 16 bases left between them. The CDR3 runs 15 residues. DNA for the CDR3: TGTGCCAGCAGCCGGTCCCCAAGATCGAATCAGCCCCAGCATTTT. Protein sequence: CASSRSPRSNQPQHF.

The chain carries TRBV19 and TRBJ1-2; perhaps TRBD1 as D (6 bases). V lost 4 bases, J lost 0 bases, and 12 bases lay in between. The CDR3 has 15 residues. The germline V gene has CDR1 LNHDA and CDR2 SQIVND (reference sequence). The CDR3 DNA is TGTGCCAGTAGTACCTTCGACAGGCCTAACTATGGCTACACCTTC. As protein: CASSTFDRPNYGYTF.

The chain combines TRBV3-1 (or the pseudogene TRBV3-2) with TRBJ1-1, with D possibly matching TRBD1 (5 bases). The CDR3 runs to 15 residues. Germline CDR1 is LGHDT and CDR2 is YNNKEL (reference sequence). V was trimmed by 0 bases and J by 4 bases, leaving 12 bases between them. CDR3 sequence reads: CASSQDGGWGTEAFF. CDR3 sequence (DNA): TGTGCCAGCAGCCAAGATGGGGGGTGGGGCACTGAAGCTTTCTTT.

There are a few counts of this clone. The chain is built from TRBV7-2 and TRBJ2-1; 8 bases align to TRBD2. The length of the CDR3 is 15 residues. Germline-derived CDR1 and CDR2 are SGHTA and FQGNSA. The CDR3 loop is CASVLAESSYNEQFF. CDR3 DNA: TGTGCGTCTGTACTAGCGGAGAGCTCCTACAATGAGCAGTTCTTC. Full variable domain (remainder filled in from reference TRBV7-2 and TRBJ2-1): GAGVSQSPSNKVTEKGKDVELRCDPISGHTALYWYRQSLGQGLEFLIYFQGNSAPDKSGLPSDRFSAERTGGSVSTLTIQRTQQEDSAVYLCASVLAESSYNEQFFGPGTRLTVL.

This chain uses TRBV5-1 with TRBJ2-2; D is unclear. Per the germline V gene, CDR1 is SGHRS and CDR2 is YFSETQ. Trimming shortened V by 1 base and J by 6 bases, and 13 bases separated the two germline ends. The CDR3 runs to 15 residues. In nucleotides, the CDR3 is TGCGCCAGCAGCTTGTCACCGGGTGGGGCCGGGGAGCTGTTTTTT. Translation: CASSLSPGGAGELFF. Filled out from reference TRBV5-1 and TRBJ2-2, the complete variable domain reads KAGVTQTPRYLIKTRGQQVTLSCSPISGHRSVSWYQQTPGQGLQFLFEYFSETQRNKGNFPGRFSGRQFSNSRSEMNVSTLELGDSALYLCASSLSPGGAGELFFGEGSRLTVL.

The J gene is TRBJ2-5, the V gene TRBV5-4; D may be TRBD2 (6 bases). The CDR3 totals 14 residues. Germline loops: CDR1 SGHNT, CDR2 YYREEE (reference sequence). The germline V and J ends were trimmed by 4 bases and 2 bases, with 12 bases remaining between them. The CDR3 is CASSLRDFQETQYF. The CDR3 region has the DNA TGTGCCAGCAGCCTAAGGGACTTTCAAGAGACCCAGTACTTC. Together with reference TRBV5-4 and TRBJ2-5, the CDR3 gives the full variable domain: ETGVTQSPTHLIKTRGQQVTLRCSSQSGHNTVSWYQQALGQGPQFIFQYYREEENGRGNFPPRFSGLQFPNYSSELNVNALELDDSALYLCASSLRDFQETQYFGPGTRLLVL.

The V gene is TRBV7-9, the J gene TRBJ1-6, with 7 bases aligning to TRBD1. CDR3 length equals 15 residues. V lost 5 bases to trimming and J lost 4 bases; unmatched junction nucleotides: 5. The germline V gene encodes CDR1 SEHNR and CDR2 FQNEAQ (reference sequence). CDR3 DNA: TGTGCCAGCAGCCCCCGGGACAGTTATAATTCACCCCTCCACTTT. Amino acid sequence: CASSPRDSYNSPLHF.

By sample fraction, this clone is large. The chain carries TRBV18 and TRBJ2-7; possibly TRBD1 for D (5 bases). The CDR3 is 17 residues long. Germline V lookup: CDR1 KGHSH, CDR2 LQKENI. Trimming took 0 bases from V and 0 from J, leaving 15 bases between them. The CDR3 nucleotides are TGTGCCAGCTCACCACCCCCTGGGGCGGCAATCTCCTACGAGCAGTACTTC. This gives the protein CASSPPPGAAISYEQYF. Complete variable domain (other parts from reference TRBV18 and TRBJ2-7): NAGVMQNPRHLVRRRGQEARLRCSPMKGHSHVYWYRQLPEEGLKFMVYLQKENIIDESGMPKERFSAEFPKEGPSILRIQQVVRGDSAAYFCASSPPPGAAISYEQYFGPGTRLTVT.

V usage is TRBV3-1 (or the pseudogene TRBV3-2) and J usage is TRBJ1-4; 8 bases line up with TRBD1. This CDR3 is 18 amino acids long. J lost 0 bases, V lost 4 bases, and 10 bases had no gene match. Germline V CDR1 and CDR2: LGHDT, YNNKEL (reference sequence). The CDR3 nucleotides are TGTGCCAGCAGCCTAACTCGACAGGGGATAGCAACTAATGAAAAACTGTTTTTT. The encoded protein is CASSLTRQGIATNEKLFF.

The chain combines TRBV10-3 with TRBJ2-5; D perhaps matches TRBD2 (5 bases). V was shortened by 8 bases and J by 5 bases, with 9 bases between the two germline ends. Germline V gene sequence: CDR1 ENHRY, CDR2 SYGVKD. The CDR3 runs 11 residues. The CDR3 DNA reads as TGTGCCATCCGGGGTCAGGAGACCCAGTACTTC. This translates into CAIRGQETQYF.

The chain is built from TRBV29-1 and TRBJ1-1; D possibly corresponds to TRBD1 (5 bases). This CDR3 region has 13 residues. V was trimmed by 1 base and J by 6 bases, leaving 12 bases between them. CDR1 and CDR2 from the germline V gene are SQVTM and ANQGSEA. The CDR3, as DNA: TGCAGCGTTGAAGGGTTGGGGGTCCCTGAAGCTTTCTTT. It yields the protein CSVEGLGVPEAFF.

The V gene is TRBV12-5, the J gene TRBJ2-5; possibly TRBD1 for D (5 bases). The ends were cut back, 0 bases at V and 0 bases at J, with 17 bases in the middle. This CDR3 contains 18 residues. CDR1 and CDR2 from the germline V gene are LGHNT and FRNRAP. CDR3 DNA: TGTGCTAGTGGTTTGGTAACCGGTATCAGGGCACACCAAGAGACCCAGTACTTC. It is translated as CASGLVTGIRAHQETQYF.

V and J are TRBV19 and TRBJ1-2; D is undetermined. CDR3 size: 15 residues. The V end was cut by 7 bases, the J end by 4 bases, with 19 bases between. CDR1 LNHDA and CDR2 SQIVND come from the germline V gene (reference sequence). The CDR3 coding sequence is TGTGCCAGTACCTCTCGGGAAAGCTCCCCCTATGGCTACACCTTC. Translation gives CASTSRESSPYGYTF.

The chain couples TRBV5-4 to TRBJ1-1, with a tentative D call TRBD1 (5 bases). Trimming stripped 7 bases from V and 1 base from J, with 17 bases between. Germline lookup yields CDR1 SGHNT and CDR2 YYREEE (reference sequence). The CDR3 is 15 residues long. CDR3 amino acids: CASSPTVQGNTEAFF. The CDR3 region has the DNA TGTGCCAGCTCCCCCACAGTTCAGGGGAACACTGAAGCTTTCTTT.

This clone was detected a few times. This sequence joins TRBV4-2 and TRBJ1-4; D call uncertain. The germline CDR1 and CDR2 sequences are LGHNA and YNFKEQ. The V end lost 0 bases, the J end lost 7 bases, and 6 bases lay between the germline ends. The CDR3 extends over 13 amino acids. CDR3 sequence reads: CASSQEQGEKLFF. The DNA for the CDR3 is TGTGCCAGCAGCCAAGAACAAGGTGAAAAACTGTTTTTT.

CDR3 amino acids: CASRDSYEQYF. The CDR3 DNA follows: TGTGCCAGCAGGGACAGCTACGAGCAGTACTTC. The chain is built from TRBV2 and TRBJ2-7; D possibly corresponds to TRBD1 (6 bases). The germline gives CDR1 SNHLY, CDR2 FYNNEI. The CDR3 consists of 11 residues. V gave up 6 bases and J gave up 3 bases, with 6 bases separating them.

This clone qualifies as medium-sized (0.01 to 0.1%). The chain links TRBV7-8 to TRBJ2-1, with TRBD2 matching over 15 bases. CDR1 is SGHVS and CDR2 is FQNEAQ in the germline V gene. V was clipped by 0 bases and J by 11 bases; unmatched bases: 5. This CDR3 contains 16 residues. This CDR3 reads CASSLAGLAGGIKQFF. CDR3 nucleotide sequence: TGTGCCAGCAGCTTAGCTGGACTAGCGGGAGGGATTAAGCAGTTCTTC.

In DNA, the CDR3 is TGTGCCAGCTCACCGACCGGGACTAGAGAGACCCAGTACTTC. Its translation is CASSPTGTRETQYF. The V gene is TRBV18, the J gene TRBJ2-5, with TRBD2 identical over 8 bases. V was pared by 3 bases and J by 4 bases, with 4 bases of the junction left unmatched. CDR1 and CDR2 from the germline V gene are KGHSH and LQKENI. There are 14 residues in the CDR3.

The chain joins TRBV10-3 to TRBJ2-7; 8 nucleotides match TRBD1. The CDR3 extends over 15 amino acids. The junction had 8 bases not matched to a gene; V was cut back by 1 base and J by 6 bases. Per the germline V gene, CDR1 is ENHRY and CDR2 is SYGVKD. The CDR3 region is CAISEFQGAEVEQYF. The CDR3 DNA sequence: TGTGCCATCAGTGAGTTCCAGGGGGCCGAGGTCGAGCAGTACTTC.

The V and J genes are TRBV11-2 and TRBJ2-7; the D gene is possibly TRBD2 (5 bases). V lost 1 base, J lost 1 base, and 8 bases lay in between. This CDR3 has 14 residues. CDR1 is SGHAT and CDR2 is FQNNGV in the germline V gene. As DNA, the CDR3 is TGTGCCAGCAGCTTAGGGACTCCTTCCTACGAGCAGTACTTC. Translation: CASSLGTPSYEQYF.

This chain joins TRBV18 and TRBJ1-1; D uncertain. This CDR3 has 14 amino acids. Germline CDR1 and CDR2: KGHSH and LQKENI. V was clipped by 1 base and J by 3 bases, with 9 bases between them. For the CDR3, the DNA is TGTGCCAGCTCACCACAGGAGGAGGACACTGAAGCTTTCTTT. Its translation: CASSPQEEDTEAFF.

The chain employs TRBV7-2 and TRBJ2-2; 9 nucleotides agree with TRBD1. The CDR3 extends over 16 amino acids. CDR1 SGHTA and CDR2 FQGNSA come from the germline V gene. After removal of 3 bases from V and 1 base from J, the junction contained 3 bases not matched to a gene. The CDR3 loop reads CASSFMGQGNTGELFF. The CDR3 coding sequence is TGTGCCAGCAGCTTTATGGGACAGGGGAACACCGGGGAGCTGTTTTTT.